This is a list of T cell receptor beta chains from one sample in a study of blood T cell repertoires in COVID-19. Only in-frame clones appear in the TCRdb table, and some are missing; sequencing was by immunoSEQ multiplex PCR. Of tens of thousands of clones detected, about 90% appear once; the ten largest clones hold 9.3%. Sequenced material: peripheral blood. These receptors were obtained from a human donor in a cohort sampled during active COVID-19. Both conserved end residues are part of each CDR3. Each record gives: J gene, V gene, D gene, CDR3 DNA, CDR3 protein. A D gene is named only where the DNA matches it firmly.

>TRBJ1-5|TRBV7-6|.
TGTGCCAGCAGCGTTGACTTGGGCAATCAGCCCCAGCATTTT
CASSVDLGNQPQHF
>TRBJ2-7|TRBV3-1/TRBV3-2|TRBD1
TGTGCCAGCAGCCAAATGGGACAGACCTACGAGCAGTACTTC
CASSQMGQTYEQYF
>TRBJ1-2|TRBV7-2|.
TGTGCCAGCAGCTTAGAGCAGGGAGGGGCATGGGGCTACACCTTC
CASSLEQGGAWGYTF
>TRBJ2-3|TRBV12-3/TRBV12-4|.
TGTGCCAGCAGTTTGAACGCGGATACGCAGTATTTT
CASSLNADTQYF
>TRBJ2-7|TRBV5-1|.
TGCGCCAGCAGCTTGGGCGGCGAGCAGTACTTC
CASSLGGEQYF
>TRBJ1-5|TRBV5-6|TRBD1
TGTGCCAGCAGCTGGGGACAGACTAATCAGCCCCAGCATTTT
CASSWGQTNQPQHF
>TRBJ2-7|TRBV19|.
TGTGCCAGTAGTACCAGACAGGGAGGCTCCTACGAGCAGTACTTC
CASSTRQGGSYEQYF
>TRBJ2-5|TRBV6-1|TRBD1
TGTGCCAGCAGTGCAGGGGACAGGGAGGCACAGCCCCGGGAGACCCAGTACTTC
CASSAGDREAQPRETQYF
>TRBJ2-7|TRBV6-5|.
TGTGCCAGCAGTTACTCCCAGGGGAAGCTCTACGAGCAGTACTTC
CASSYSQGKLYEQYF
>TRBJ2-3|TRBV14|.
TGTGCCAGCAGCTCTCAGTATGCGACAGGGAGGCCAGATACGCAGTATTTT
CASSSQYATGRPDTQYF
>TRBJ2-7|TRBV10-3|TRBD2
TGTGCCACTACCGGACTAGCGGTGGTCGAGCAGTACTTC
CATTGLAVVEQYF
>TRBJ2-7|TRBV16|TRBD2
TGTGCCAGCAGCCAATTTGCTAGCGGGAACTACGAGCAGTACTTC
CASSQFASGNYEQYF
>TRBJ1-3|TRBV3-1/TRBV3-2|TRBD1
TGTGCCAGCAGTCGCACAGGGGGAGGAAACACCATATATTTT
CASSRTGGGNTIYF
>TRBJ1-4|TRBV9|TRBD1
TGTGCCAGCAGCGTGGGGGTCGGGACAGTTAATGAAAAACTGTTTTTT
CASSVGVGTVNEKLFF
>TRBJ1-2|TRBV2|.
TGTGCCAGCAGTGAGAGCAGGGGTGGGTATGGCTACACCTTC
CASSESRGGYGYTF
>TRBJ1-1|TRBV12-3/TRBV12-4|TRBD1
TGTGCCAGCAGTCTCGGACAGGGTCAAGCTTTCTTT
CASSLGQGQAFF